This paragraph covers one T cell receptor beta chain sequence. This CDR3 has 11 residues. The V end lost 2 bases, the J end lost 8 bases, and 6 bases lay between the germline ends. This sample is drawn from a study of T-cell reconstitution after alpha-beta-depleted transplantation in children. Researchers prepared the TCRbeta library using unique molecular identifiers, the study reports. TCRdb recomputed calls from the PCR reads with MiXCR, one row per CDR3 protein. This table holds approximately 590,000 distinct CDR3 sequences, roughly a tenth found once. The clonotype originates from a human donor who donated a stem cell graft to a child with acute myeloid leukemia. Sample: PBMCs from the stem cell graft donor, taken from the stem cell graft. V gene TRBV12-3 or TRBV12-4 combines with J gene TRBJ1-1; D remains ambiguous. This CDR3 is CASSLWGEAFF. The CDR3 DNA reads as TGTGCCAGCAGTTTATGGGGAGAAGCTTTCTTT.